Listed below are T cell receptor beta chains from one sample, sequenced in a study of shared clonotypes between healthy human individuals. Assay: immunoSEQ multiplex PCR; the TCRdb copy retains only in-frame clones and omits some. The table includes millions of clones, over 85% detected once. The sequenced sample consisted of naive CD4+ T cells sorted from blood. These TCRs come from a man aged 18 to 29 in good health. Each CDR3 is given with its conserved first and last residue. The D gene is left open where the match is weak. Size tells how often a clone was seen (once, few, many) or the class of an expanded clone, and some rows leave it out.

TRBJ1-6 TRBD1 TRBV28 NA TGTGCCAGCAGTCTGGGTGGGGCAGGGGGGTATAATTCACCCCTCCACTTT CASSLGGAGGYNSPLHF
TRBJ1-1 TRBD1 TRBV28 NA TGTGCCAGCAGGGTAGTGGAGGGGGCGACTGAAGCTTTCTTT CASRVVEGATEAFF
TRBJ2-7 NA TRBV28 NA TGTGCCAGCAGTCCGACCCCCTTGCGGAGTTGGTCCTACGAGCAGTACTTC CASSPTPLRSWSYEQYF
TRBJ1-3 TRBD1 TRBV28 few TGTGCCAGCAGTTTAATCGGATCCAGGACAGGTAGTGGAAACACCATATATTTT CASSLIGSRTGSGNTIYF
TRBJ2-3 NA TRBV5-1 NA TGCGCCAGCAGCTTGCCCGAGCGCACAGATACGCAGTATTTT CASSLPERTDTQYF
TRBJ2-7 NA TRBV23-1 once TGCGCCAGCAGTACGACAGACTACGAGCAGTACTTC CASSTTDYEQYF
TRBJ1-4 NA TRBV15 NA TGTGCCACCAGCAGAGAGGGGGCAACTAATGAAAAACTGTTTTTT CATSREGATNEKLFF
TRBJ2-7 TRBD2 TRBV28 NA TGTGCCAGCAGTTTCAGGCGGGGGGGCTACGAGCAGTACTTC CASSFRRGGYEQYF
TRBJ1-1 NA TRBV5-5 NA TGTGCCAGCAGCCCCACCCATCCGCTGGGGAACACTGAAGCTTTCTTT CASSPTHPLGNTEAFF
TRBJ1-5 TRBD1 TRBV9 NA TGTGCCAGCAGCGTAGAAGGGACAGGGGGCAATCAGCCCCAGCATTTT CASSVEGTGGNQPQHF
TRBJ2-5 NA TRBV7-2 NA TGTGCCAGCAGCCGAGGCCCAGAGACCCAGTACTTC CASSRGPETQYF
TRBJ2-7 NA TRBV4-3 NA TGCGCCAGCAGCCAACGGGACGGGACCTACGAGCAGTACTTC CASSQRDGTYEQYF
TRBJ2-3 TRBD1 TRBV19 NA TGTGCCAGTAGTGAGACAGGGGCGGATACGCAGTATTTT CASSETGADTQYF
TRBJ2-7 NA TRBV4-1 NA TGCGCCAGCAGCCCCGGTTGGGGGCAGTACTTC CASSPGWGQYF
TRBJ2-5 NA TRBV7-9 NA TGTGCCAGCAGCTTAGGAGGTTTGCGTGAGACCCAGTACTTC CASSLGGLRETQYF
TRBJ1-1 TRBD1 TRBV2 NA TGTGCCAGCAGTGAGGGGGACAGGGGGAGGACTGAAGCTTTCTTT CASSEGDRGRTEAFF
TRBJ1-2 NA TRBV28 NA TGTGCCAGCAGTTTAAAGGGCTATGGCTACACCTTC CASSLKGYGYTF
TRBJ2-7 NA TRBV6-5 NA TGTGCCAGCATTCCCTCGGGCACCTACGAGCAGTACTTC CASIPSGTYEQYF
TRBJ1-5 NA TRBV7-9 NA TGTGCCAGCAGCTTAGGTGGTCGTTTAGGCAATCAGCCCCAGCATTTT CASSLGGRLGNQPQHF
TRBJ2-7 TRBD1 TRBV28 NA TGTGCCAGCAGTTGGACCGGGACAGGGCCTTCCTACGAGCAGTACTTC CASSWTGTGPSYEQYF
TRBJ1-1 NA TRBV9 NA TGTGCCAGCAGCGTAGATGTGGGGACTGAAGCTTTCTTT CASSVDVGTEAFF
TRBJ2-6 NA TRBV27 NA TGTGCCAGCAGTCCGGACAGCTCTGGGGCCAACGTCCTGACTTTC CASSPDSSGANVLTF
TRBJ2-1 NA TRBV11-2 NA TGTGCCAGCAGCTTAGGAGGGGTTCCGCTACCAACGTTCTTC CASSLGGVPLPTFF
TRBJ1-1 NA TRBV19 NA TGTGCCAGTTCACCAGGGGTACGGGGCACTGAAGCTTTCTTT CASSPGVRGTEAFF
TRBJ1-2 NA TRBV5-6 NA TGTGCCAGCAGCTTTTCTGGGTCCGATGGCTACACCTTC CASSFSGSDGYTF
TRBJ2-7 NA TRBV7-2 NA TGTGCCAGCAGCCAGTCCGGGCTACTTAACACCTACGAGCAGTACTTC CASSQSGLLNTYEQYF
TRBJ2-5 NA TRBV5-6 once TGTGCCAGCAGCCGAAGACAGTTCCAAGAGACCCAGTACTTC CASSRRQFQETQYF
TRBJ2-2 NA TRBV16 NA TGTGCCAGCAGCCAATTGGTGGAGAACACCGGGGAGCTGTTTTTT CASSQLVENTGELFF
TRBJ1-2 TRBD1 TRBV28 NA TGTGCCAGCAGAATCTCTGGGACAGTCACTAACTATGGCTACACCTTC CASRISGTVTNYGYTF
TRBJ1-4 TRBD1 TRBV5-1 NA TGCGCCAGCAGCTCAGGGGGCGCCGGAACTAATGAAAAACTGTTTTTT CASSSGGAGTNEKLFF
TRBJ2-5 NA TRBV5-1 once TGCGCCAGCAGCACAGGGAACCAAGAGACCCAGTACTTC CASSTGNQETQYF
TRBJ2-2 NA TRBV9 NA TGTGCCAGCAGCGTCCAAGGTGGAGCGAACACCGGGGAGCTGTTTTTT CASSVQGGANTGELFF
TRBJ1-5 NA TRBV10-3 NA TGTGCCATCAGAGGTGCGGTAGCGGAGCCCCAGCATTTT CAIRGAVAEPQHF
TRBJ2-2 NA TRBV4-3 NA TGCGCCAGCAGCCAGGGCCAGAGTAAAGCGGGTGGCAGGGAGCTGTTTTTT CASSQGQSKAGGRELFF